This T cell receptor beta chain comes out of a study of T cell repertoires in cytomegalovirus infection. Study-wide results and limits: The study identified carriers of CMV plus the relevant HLA from cumulative public TCR beta family frequency. What dominated the ex vivo response were HLA-C-restricted CMV-specific TCR beta clonotypes.

MiXCR, applied by TCRdb to the reads, yields one record per CDR3 protein. The sample carries some 440,000 distinct CDR3 sequences, approximately 31% recorded once. A remark on this clonotype: Its antigen is as yet unknown.

From germline, CDR1 is LGHDT and CDR2 YNNKEL (reference sequence). V lost 1 base and J 0 bases, leaving 16 bases between the germline ends. This CDR3 comprises 17 residues. The chain carries TRBV3-1 and TRBJ2-7; the D is unclear. Material: PBMCs. The TCR sequence derives from a human donor in good health (CMV status not recorded). Some clones in this sample may be carry-over from other donors' samples. CDR3 sequence (DNA): TGTGCCAGCAGCCAAGGATTCGCACACAACCCCTCCTACGAGCAGTACTTC. Amino acids: CASSQGFAHNPSYEQYF.